The clone carrying this TCR beta chain occurred a few times. Its cognate antigen is unknown. Only in-frame clones appear in the TCRdb table, and some are missing; sequencing was by immunoSEQ multiplex PCR. This sample has about 75,000 clones; around 81% occur once, and the top ten carry under 3.5%. The entry originates in a study of cytomegalovirus exposure and HLA in healthy donors. Regarding the study as a whole: Clusters of TCRs from the first cohort tended to co-occur in the approximately 130 validation repertoires (as a later analysis found). Cytomegalovirus-associated status was assigned to about 150 TCR beta chains.

The specimen sequenced was PBMCs. The receptor was derived from a man in his thirties or forties in good health and CMV-seronegative.

CDR3 DNA sequence: TGTGCCAGCAGTTACTCGGTCTCGTCAGCCCTCCACTTT. Encoded protein: CASSYSVSSALHF. This chain uses TRBV6-5 with TRBJ1-6; no clear D gene. Germline loops: CDR1 MNHEY, CDR2 SVGAGI. The CDR3 has 13 amino acids. V lost 0 bases, J lost 14 bases, and 11 bases lay in between.